The clone carrying this T cell receptor beta chain turned up a few times. What was sequenced were expressed TCRB transcripts, since all of the isolated RNA had been reverse transcribed. Naive, central memory and regulatory T cell samples came to a mean of around 3.3 million reads. The protocol was immunoSEQ multiplex PCR, while the TCRdb copy is restricted to in-frame clones and leaves out a portion. The profile shows hundreds of thousands of clones, approximately 30% of them singletons. V lost 4 bases and J 6 bases, leaving 4 bases between the germline ends. There are 10 residues in the CDR3. The germline V gene has CDR1 DFQATT and CDR2 SNEGSKA (reference sequence). The source of the sample is a study of beta chain features in type 1 diabetes.

This TCR derives from a young man in good health. The chain has TRBV20-1 and TRBJ2-1; D gene unclear. Sequencing input: naive CD4+ T cells from blood. CDR3: CSAMGNEQFF. The DNA of the CDR3 is TGCAGTGCTATGGGCAATGAGCAGTTCTTC.